Listed below are T cell receptor beta chains from one sample, sequenced in a study of beta chain features in type 1 diabetes. Libraries were prepared by immunoSEQ multiplex PCR; TCRdb keeps only in-frame clonotypes and omits some of them. This table holds around 70,000 clones, approximately 47% found once. Sequencing was done on a sample of central memory CD4+ T cells from blood. Receptors were obtained from a man younger than 40 with type 1 diabetes. Both conserved end residues are part of each CDR3. Fields, in order: D gene, J gene, clone size, V gene, CDR3 DNA, CDR3 protein. A D gene is named only where the DNA matches it firmly. Clone size is shown for a subset of rows, as once, few, many or a class of expanded clone.

TRBD1 | TRBJ1-5 | few | TRBV2 | TGTGCCAGCAGTGAGTTGGGACAGGGGATGCATAGCAATCAGCCCCAGCATTTT | CASSELGQGMHSNQPQHF
. | TRBJ2-7 | . | TRBV6-1 | TGTGCCAGCAGTGGCCCCGGGGTGGCCGCCTACGAGCAGTACTTC | CASSGPGVAAYEQYF
. | TRBJ2-7 | . | TRBV5-5 | TGTGCCAGCAGCTTGGAGGCGGGCTGGCAGTACTTC | CASSLEAGWQYF
TRBD2 | TRBJ2-5 | once | TRBV6-1 | TGTGCCAGCACCGCGGGGGGGCTGCAAGAGACCCAGTACTTC | CASTAGGLQETQYF
. | TRBJ2-5 | . | TRBV25-1 | TGTGCCAGCTCCCCCCCGGGAATCGGCCAAGAGACCCAGTACTTC | CASSPPGIGQETQYF
. | TRBJ1-1 | few | TRBV6-4 | TGTGCCAGCAAGAGGGGGGGGGACACTGAAGCTTTCTTT | CASKRGGDTEAFF
TRBD2 | TRBJ2-2 | few | TRBV2 | TGTGCCAGCAGTAGCGGGAGGTCCGGGGAGCTGTTTTTT | CASSSGRSGELFF
TRBD2 | TRBJ2-5 | few | TRBV5-1 | TGCGCCAGCAGCTTTAGCGGGAAGCAAGAGACCCAGTACTTC | CASSFSGKQETQYF
. | TRBJ2-1 | few | TRBV4-3 | TGCGCCAGCAGCCAAGATCCGGGTTCCTACAATGAGCAGTTCTTC | CASSQDPGSYNEQFF
TRBD1 | TRBJ1-5 | few | TRBV10-3 | TGTGCCATCATCGTCAGGGGGCACAATCAGCCCCAGCATTTT | CAIIVRGHNQPQHF
. | TRBJ1-3 | few | TRBV6-6 | TGTGCCAGCAGTTACTCGAGGTCTCCGGGTGGAAACACCATATATTTT | CASSYSRSPGGNTIYF
. | TRBJ1-5 | few | TRBV12-5 | TGTGCTAGTGGATTGGACTCGGGGAATCAGCCCCAGCATTTT | CASGLDSGNQPQHF
TRBD2 | TRBJ2-5 | . | TRBV7-9 | TGTGCCAGCAGCTTAGGGGACAGAACTAGCGGGCAAGAGACCCAGTACTTC | CASSLGDRTSGQETQYF